This TCR beta chain was obtained from a study of human T cells and chemical hapten exposure. Study in general: During the approximately 25-week study period, patients had diphenylcyclopropenone applied to the scalp every week.

For the library, individual cDNA molecules each received unique molecular identifiers. TCRdb independently ran MiXCR on the RACE reads; one entry per CDR3 protein. The table includes roughly 64,000 distinct CDR3 sequences, 11% detected once. As for time point: patch test 3, about 24 weeks after DPC sensitization. Treatment: therapeutic diphenylcyclopropenone sensitization with weekly scalp DPC. Trimming shortened V by 8 bases and J by 3 bases, and 11 bases separated the two germline ends. This CDR3 region has 14 residues. CDR1 and CDR2 (germline): SGHVS, FQNEAQ. The TCR comes from a woman aged 25 to 45 with alopecia areata. Some clones in this sample may be carry-over from other donors' samples. The V call is TRBV7-8, the J call TRBJ2-6; TRBD1 might be the D (6 bases). The input for sequencing was whole blood, taken in connection with sensitization to the hapten diphenylcyclopropenone (DPC). This CDR3 is CASEGVIGANVLTF. In DNA, the CDR3 is TGTGCCAGCGAGGGGGTAATTGGGGCCAACGTCCTGACTTTC. The full variable domain, rest sourced from reference TRBV7-8 and TRBJ2-6, is GAGVSQSPRYKVAKRGQDVALRCDPISGHVSLFWYQQALGQGPEFLTYFQNEAQLDKSGLPSDRFFAERPEGSVSTLKIQRTQQEDSAVYLCASEGVIGANVLTFGAGSRLTVL.